This TCR beta chain was captured in a study of blood T cell repertoires in COVID-19. Turning to the study itself: Both acute and convalescent COVID-19 samples were obtained from the United States, Italy and Spain. Sources were T cells, B-cell-depleted T cells, or PBMCs; the material itself was cDNA or gDNA.

The protocol was immunoSEQ multiplex PCR, while the TCRdb copy is restricted to in-frame clones and leaves out a portion. Of under 150,000 clones in the sample, 84% were seen once. Germline V CDR1 and CDR2: MNHEY, SVGEGT. Trimming left V 2 bases short and J 4 bases short, with 6 bases between. There are 12 residues in the CDR3. The material sequenced was peripheral blood. The clonotype comes from a middle-aged woman with acute or convalescent COVID-19. The chain is built from TRBV6-2 or TRBV6-3 and TRBJ2-7; no clear D gene. The CDR3 region is CASSYTGYEQYF. CDR3 nucleotides: TGTGCCAGCAGTTACACCGGGTACGAGCAGTACTTC.